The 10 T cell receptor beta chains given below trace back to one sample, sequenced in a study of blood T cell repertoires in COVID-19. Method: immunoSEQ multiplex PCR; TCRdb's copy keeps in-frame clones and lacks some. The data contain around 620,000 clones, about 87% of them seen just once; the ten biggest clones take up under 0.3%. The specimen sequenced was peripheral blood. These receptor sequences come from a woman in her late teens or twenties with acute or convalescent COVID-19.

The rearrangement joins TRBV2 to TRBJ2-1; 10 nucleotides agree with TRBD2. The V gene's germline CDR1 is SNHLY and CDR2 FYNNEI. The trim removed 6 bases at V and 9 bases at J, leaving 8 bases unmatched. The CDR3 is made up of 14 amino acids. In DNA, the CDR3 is TGTGCCAGCAGCATGACTAGCGGGCCCTTTGAGCAGTTCTTC. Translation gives CASSMTSGPFEQFF.

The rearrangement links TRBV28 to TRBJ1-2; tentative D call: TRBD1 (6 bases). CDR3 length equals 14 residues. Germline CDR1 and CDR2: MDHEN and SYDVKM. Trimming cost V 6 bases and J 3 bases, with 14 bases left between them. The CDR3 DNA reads TGTGCCAGCAGAGACAGGTCCCTCTACTATGGCTACACCTTC. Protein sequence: CASRDRSLYYGYTF.

The CDR3 loop reads CASGRTSGGTDTQYF. CDR3 in DNA: TGTGCCAGCGGCCGGACTAGCGGGGGCACAGATACGCAGTATTTT. The V gene is TRBV6-4, the J gene TRBJ2-3; 12 bases are shared with TRBD2. The germline CDR1 and CDR2 sequences are MRHNA and SNTAGT. Trimming cost V 8 bases and J 1 base; bases outside gene matches: 4. The CDR3 is 15 residues long.

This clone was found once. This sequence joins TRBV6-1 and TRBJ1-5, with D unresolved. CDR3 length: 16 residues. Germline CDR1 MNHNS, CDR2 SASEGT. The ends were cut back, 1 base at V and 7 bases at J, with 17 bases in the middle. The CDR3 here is CASSEDRRVLVQPQHF. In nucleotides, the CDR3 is TGTGCCAGCAGTGAAGATCGACGGGTTCTGGTACAGCCCCAGCATTTT.

The CDR3 nucleotides read TGCAGTGCTTATTCGACAGAGGGCTACACCTTC. Its translation is CSAYSTEGYTF. The V call is TRBV20-1, the J call TRBJ1-2; maybe TRBD1 (5 bases). Germline V gene lookup returns CDR1 DFQATT and CDR2 SNEGSKA (reference sequence). Deletions cut 5 bases from V and 8 bases from J, with 12 bases between. This CDR3 spans 11 amino acids.

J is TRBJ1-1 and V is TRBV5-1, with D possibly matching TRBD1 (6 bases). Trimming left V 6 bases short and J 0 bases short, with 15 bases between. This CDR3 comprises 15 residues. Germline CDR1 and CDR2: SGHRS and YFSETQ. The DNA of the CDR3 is TGCGCCAGCACTTTTGGGGGGGCGGTGAACACTGAAGCTTTCTTT. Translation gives CASTFGGAVNTEAFF.

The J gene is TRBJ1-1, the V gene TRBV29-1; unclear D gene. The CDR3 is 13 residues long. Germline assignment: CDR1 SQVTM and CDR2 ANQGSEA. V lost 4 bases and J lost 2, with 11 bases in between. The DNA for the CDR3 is TGCAGCGTTGTAGGAGGGATCAACACTGAAGCTTTCTTT. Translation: CSVVGGINTEAFF.

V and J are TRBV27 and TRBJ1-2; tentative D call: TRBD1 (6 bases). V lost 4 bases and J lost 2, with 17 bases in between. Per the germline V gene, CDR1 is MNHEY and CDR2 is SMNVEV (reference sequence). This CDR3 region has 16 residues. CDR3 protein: CASSSRMGGANYGYTF. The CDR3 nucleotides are TGTGCCAGCAGTTCCCGTATGGGGGGGGCAAACTATGGCTACACCTTC.

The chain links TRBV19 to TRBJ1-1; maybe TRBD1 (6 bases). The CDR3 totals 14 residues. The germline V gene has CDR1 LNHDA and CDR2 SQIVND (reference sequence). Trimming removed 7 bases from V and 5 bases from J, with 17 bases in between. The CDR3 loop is CASTPRGAGTEAFF. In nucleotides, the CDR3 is TGTGCCAGTACTCCCCGGGGGGCAGGTACTGAAGCTTTCTTT.

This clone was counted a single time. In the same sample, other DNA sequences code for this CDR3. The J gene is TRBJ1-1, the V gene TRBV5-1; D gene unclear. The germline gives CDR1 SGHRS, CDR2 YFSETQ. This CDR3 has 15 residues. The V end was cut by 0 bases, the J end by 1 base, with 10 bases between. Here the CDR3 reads CASSLAPSGNTEAFF. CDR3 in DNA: TGCGCCAGCAGCTTGGCCCCGTCGGGGAACACTGAAGCTTTCTTT. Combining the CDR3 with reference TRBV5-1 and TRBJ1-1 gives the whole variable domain KAGVTQTPRYLIKTRGQQVTLSCSPISGHRSVSWYQQTPGQGLQFLFEYFSETQRNKGNFPGRFSGRQFSNSRSEMNVSTLELGDSALYLCASSLAPSGNTEAFFGQGTRLTVV.